The rows below give T cell receptor beta chains drawn from one sample of a study of T cells in tuberculosis. TCRdb's table, derived via immunoSEQ multiplex PCR, lists solely in-frame clones and lacks some. The top ten clones hold 3% to 4% of a sample with about 43,000 clones, 95% of them seen once. Input material: PBMCs. Source of these receptors: a donor between 10 and 35 years old with latent tuberculosis or without tuberculosis infection. The conserved cysteine and the conserved F or W are not part of the CDR3 here. Each record gives: V gene, D gene, J gene, CDR3 protein. A D gene is named only where the DNA matches it firmly.

TRBV28	TRBD1	TRBJ1-4	ASSRQGRTNEKLF
TRBV15	-	TRBJ2-1	ATSGGGPYNEQF
TRBV14	TRBD2	TRBJ2-5	ASSQGKRGAQETQY
TRBV28	TRBD1	TRBJ2-5	ASSWTGSWGTQY
TRBV29-1	-	TRBJ1-3	SVGHTGPGNTIY
TRBV30	TRBD1	TRBJ1-1	AWSVLRQGWEAF
TRBV5-6	-	TRBJ1-1	ASSPRLTGTLNTEAF
TRBV4-3	TRBD2	TRBJ2-1	ASSQGLTSGGGNEQF
TRBV28	-	TRBJ2-1	ASSSSPKAGTYNEQF
TRBV30	-	TRBJ1-5	AWSVMEAQPQH
TRBV6-5	-	TRBJ1-1	ASRTTLTNTEAF
TRBV2	TRBD1	TRBJ2-7	ASTGLGQGSYEQY
TRBV4-1	-	TRBJ1-1	ASSQRQMMNTEAF
TRBV7-3	-	TRBJ2-6	ASSFGSSGANVLT
TRBV18	-	TRBJ1-1	ASSPTPVTEAF
TRBV7-2	-	TRBJ2-1	ASSLQGHEQF
TRBV27	-	TRBJ1-2	ASSLSTESPYGYT
TRBV13	-	TRBJ2-1	ASSFQSARWTGTYNEQF
TRBV5-1	TRBD1	TRBJ1-6	ASSEGAWNSPLH
TRBV6-5	-	TRBJ1-1	ATRLDRVTEAF
TRBV7-9	-	TRBJ2-5	ASSLEVSGRGETQY
TRBV6-1	TRBD1	TRBJ1-1	ASSGQGGMNTEAF
TRBV6-1	-	TRBJ2-5	ASSGSAREKAQY
TRBV5-4	TRBD1	TRBJ2-4	ASSPEQGNIQY
TRBV30	-	TRBJ1-1	AWSVHSTPGPFRGTTEAF
TRBV7-2	TRBD2	TRBJ2-5	ASSPSRWRGGPETQY
TRBV4-3	-	TRBJ1-5	ASSQVSAGGPQH
TRBV30	TRBD1	TRBJ1-1	AWSLGQGNTEAF
TRBV13	TRBD1	TRBJ2-3	ASSLGIKTGVGTDTQY
TRBV11-3	TRBD1	TRBJ2-1	ASSLDRVNEQF
TRBV14	-	TRBJ1-3	ASSQESWRSGNTIY
TRBV7-6	-	TRBJ1-3	ASSSDWSSGNTIY
TRBV5-1	-	TRBJ2-3	ASSLVVVTDTQY